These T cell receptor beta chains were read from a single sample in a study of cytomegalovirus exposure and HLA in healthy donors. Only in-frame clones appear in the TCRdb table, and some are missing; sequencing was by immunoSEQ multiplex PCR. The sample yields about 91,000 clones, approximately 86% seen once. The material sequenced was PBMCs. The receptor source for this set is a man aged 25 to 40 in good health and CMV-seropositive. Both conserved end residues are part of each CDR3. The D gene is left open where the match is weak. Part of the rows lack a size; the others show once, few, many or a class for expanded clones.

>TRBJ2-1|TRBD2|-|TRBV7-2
CASSLAGLVNEQFF
TGTGCCAGCAGCTTAGCCGGACTAGTGAATGAGCAGTTCTTC
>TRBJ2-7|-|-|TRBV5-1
CASSPPGQHYEQYF
TGCGCCAGCAGCCCCCCGGGACAACACTACGAGCAGTACTTC
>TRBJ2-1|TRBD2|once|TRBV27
CASSLSSGRGGNEQFF
TGTGCCAGCAGTTTATCTAGCGGGAGGGGTGGCAATGAGCAGTTCTTC
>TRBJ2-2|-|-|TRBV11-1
CASSLETNTGELFF
TGTGCCAGCAGCTTAGAGACAAACACCGGGGAGCTGTTTTTT
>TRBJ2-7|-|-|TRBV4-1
CASSQGGEEQYF
TGCGCCAGCAGCCAAGGGGGCGAGGAGCAGTACTTC
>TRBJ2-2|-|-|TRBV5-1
CASSWTEAGELFF
TGCGCCAGCAGCTGGACAGAGGCCGGGGAGCTGTTTTTT
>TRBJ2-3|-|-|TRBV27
CASSLAELSTDTQYF
TGTGCCAGCAGTTTAGCGGAGCTTAGCACAGATACGCAGTATTTT
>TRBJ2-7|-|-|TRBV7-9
CASARQTYEQYF
TGTGCCAGCGCCAGACAGACCTACGAGCAGTACTTC
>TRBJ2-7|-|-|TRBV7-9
CASSSRSYEQYF
TGTGCCAGCAGCTCCCGCAGCTACGAGCAGTACTTC
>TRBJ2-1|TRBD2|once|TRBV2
CASRGGRALGYNEQFF
TGTGCCAGCAGGGGCGGGAGGGCCTTAGGCTACAATGAGCAGTTCTTC
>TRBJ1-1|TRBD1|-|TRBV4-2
CASSQPGQKAFF
TGTGCCAGCAGCCAGCCGGGACAGAAAGCTTTCTTT
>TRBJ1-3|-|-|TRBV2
CASRSETGNTIYF
TGTGCCAGCAGGTCGGAGACTGGAAACACCATATATTTT
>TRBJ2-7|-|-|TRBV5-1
CASSGVLGSSYEQYF
TGCGCCAGCAGCGGAGTATTAGGGAGCTCCTACGAGCAGTACTTC
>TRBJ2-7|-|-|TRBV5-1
CASSLRGGGGSGHEQYF
TGCGCCAGCAGCTTGAGAGGAGGGGGCGGCTCCGGGCACGAGCAGTACTTC
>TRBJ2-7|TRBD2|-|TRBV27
CASRDLVAGHDEQYF
TGTGCCAGCAGGGATCTGGTAGCGGGACACGACGAGCAGTACTTC
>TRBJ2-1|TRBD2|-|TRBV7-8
CASSLESSGGYGNEQFF
TGTGCCAGCAGCTTAGAGTCTAGCGGGGGTTACGGCAATGAGCAGTTCTTC
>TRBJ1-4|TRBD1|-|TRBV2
CASIDRGLTANEKLFF
TGTGCCAGCATCGACAGGGGGTTAACGGCTAATGAAAAACTGTTTTTT
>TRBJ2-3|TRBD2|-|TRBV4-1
CASSQPPAGGTDTQYF
TGCGCCAGCAGCCAACCCCCAGCGGGAGGGACAGATACGCAGTATTTT
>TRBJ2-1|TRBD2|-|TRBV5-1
CASSPTSGGLNEQFF
TGCGCCAGCAGCCCGACTAGCGGGGGCCTCAATGAGCAGTTCTTC
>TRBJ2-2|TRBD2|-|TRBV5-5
CASGTSGSGTGELFF
TGTGCCAGCGGGACTAGCGGGAGTGGGACCGGGGAGCTGTTTTTT
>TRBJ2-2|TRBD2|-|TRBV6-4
CASTRLAGEAGELFF
TGTGCCAGCACAAGACTAGCGGGAGAAGCCGGGGAGCTGTTTTTT
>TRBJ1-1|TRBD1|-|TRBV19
CASSGQGEQEAFF
TGTGCCAGTAGCGGACAGGGCGAACAAGAAGCTTTCTTT
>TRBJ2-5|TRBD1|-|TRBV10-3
CAISGGTAQETQYF
TGTGCCATCAGTGGTGGGACAGCACAAGAGACCCAGTACTTC
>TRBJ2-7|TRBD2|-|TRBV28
CASNGGAGGYEQYF
TGTGCCAGCAACGGGGGGGCAGGAGGCTACGAGCAGTACTTC
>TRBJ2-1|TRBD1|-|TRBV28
CASSPYRDRYNEQFF
TGTGCCAGCAGTCCCTATCGGGACAGATACAATGAGCAGTTCTTC
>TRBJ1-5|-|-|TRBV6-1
CASSHDPPGLWPQHF
TGTGCCAGCAGCCATGACCCTCCAGGTTTGTGGCCCCAGCATTTT
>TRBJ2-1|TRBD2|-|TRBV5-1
CASSLTTSGTREQFF
TGCGCCAGCAGCTTGACTACTAGCGGGACCAGGGAGCAGTTCTTC
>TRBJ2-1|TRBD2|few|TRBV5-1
CASSLGLAGEIQFF
TGCGCCAGCAGCTTAGGACTAGCGGGAGAAATACAGTTCTTC
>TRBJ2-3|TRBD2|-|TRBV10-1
CASSESFGLAGDADTQYF
TGCGCCAGCAGTGAGTCCTTCGGACTAGCGGGAGACGCAGATACGCAGTATTTT
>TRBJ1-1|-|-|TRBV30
CAWSVSRDTEAFF
TGTGCCTGGAGTGTTTCGAGGGACACTGAAGCTTTCTTT
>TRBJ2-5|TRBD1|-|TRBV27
CASSPYIATGEETQYF
TGTGCCAGCAGTCCATACATAGCCACAGGGGAAGAGACCCAGTACTTC
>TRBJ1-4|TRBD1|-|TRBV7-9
CASSLDRAATNEKLFF
TGTGCCAGCAGCCTCGACAGGGCCGCAACTAATGAAAAACTGTTTTTT
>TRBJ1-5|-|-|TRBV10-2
CASSESWQGIQPQHF
TGCGCCAGCAGTGAAAGTTGGCAGGGGATTCAGCCCCAGCATTTT
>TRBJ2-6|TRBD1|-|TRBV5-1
CASSLGTGAGANVLTF
TGCGCCAGCAGCTTGGGGACAGGGGCTGGGGCCAACGTCCTGACTTTC
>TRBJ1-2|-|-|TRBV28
CASSLSRSGMPLNRDYGYTF
TGTGCCAGCAGTTTATCTCGGTCGGGAATGCCCCTAAACAGGGACTATGGCTACACCTTC
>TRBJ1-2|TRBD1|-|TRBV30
CAWSVVGGGYYGYTF
TGTGCCTGGAGTGTAGTAGGGGGCGGTTACTATGGCTACACCTTC
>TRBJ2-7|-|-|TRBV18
CASSPPSQYEQYF
TGTGCCAGCTCACCACCTTCCCAGTACGAGCAGTACTTC
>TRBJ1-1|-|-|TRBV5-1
CASSHSELTEAFF
TGCGCCAGCAGCCATTCCGAGCTCACTGAAGCTTTCTTT
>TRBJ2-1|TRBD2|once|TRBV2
CATPHREGYNEQFF
TGTGCCACCCCTCACCGGGAGGGGTACAATGAGCAGTTCTTC
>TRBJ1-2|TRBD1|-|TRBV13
CASTLGDRVRGGYTF
TGTGCCAGCACCCTTGGGGACAGGGTACGGGGTGGCTACACCTTC
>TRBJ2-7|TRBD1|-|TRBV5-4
CASSWGQGNEQYF
TGTGCCAGCAGCTGGGGACAGGGAAACGAGCAGTACTTC
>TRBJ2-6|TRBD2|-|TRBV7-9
CASSLPTSGAVAGANVLTF
TGTGCCAGCAGCTTACCCACTAGCGGAGCGGTTGCTGGGGCCAACGTCCTGACTTTC
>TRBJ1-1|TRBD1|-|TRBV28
CASSSGQMSTEAFF
TGTGCCAGCAGTTCGGGACAGATGAGCACTGAAGCTTTCTTT
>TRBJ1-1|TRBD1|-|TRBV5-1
CASSWGQTNTEAFF
TGCGCCAGCAGCTGGGGACAGACTAACACTGAAGCTTTCTTT
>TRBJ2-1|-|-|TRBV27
CASRFTSQVDNEQFF
TGTGCCAGCAGGTTTACTAGCCAGGTCGACAATGAGCAGTTCTTC
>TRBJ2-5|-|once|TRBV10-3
CAISLGPGFGQETQYF
TGTGCCATCAGCCTAGGACCAGGGTTTGGCCAAGAGACCCAGTACTTC
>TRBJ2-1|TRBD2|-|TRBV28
CASSLSGSADNEQFF
TGTGCCAGCAGTCTAAGCGGGAGTGCGGACAATGAGCAGTTCTTC
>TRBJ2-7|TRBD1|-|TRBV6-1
CASRPGTGGYEQYF
TGTGCCAGCAGGCCCGGGACAGGGGGCTACGAGCAGTACTTC
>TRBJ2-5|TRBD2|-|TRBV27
CASRLAGEGETQYF
TGTGCCAGCAGACTAGCGGGAGAGGGAGAGACCCAGTACTTC
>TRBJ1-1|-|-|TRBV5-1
CASSFGGVEAFF
TGCGCCAGCAGCTTTGGAGGGGTTGAAGCTTTCTTT
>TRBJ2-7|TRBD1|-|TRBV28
CASSQTGTGIYEQYF
TGTGCCAGCAGCCAAACCGGGACAGGGATCTACGAGCAGTACTTC
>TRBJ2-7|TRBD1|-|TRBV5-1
CASSFLPGQQDSEQYF
TGCGCCAGCAGCTTCCTCCCGGGACAGCAAGACAGCGAGCAGTACTTC
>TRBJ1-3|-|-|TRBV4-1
CASSPKGTVTSGNTIYF
TGCGCCAGCAGCCCCAAAGGAACAGTCACCTCTGGAAACACCATATATTTT